This T cell receptor beta chain is from a study of T cells after yellow fever vaccination. On the study more broadly: Fractions low in cell number were prepared with SMART-Seq v4 Ultra Low Input.

Using its own MiXCR run on the 5' RACE reads, TCRdb lists one record per CDR3 protein. The sample comprises 200,000 to 300,000 distinct CDR3 sequences, 6% to 8% of which are singletons, and 1.1% rests with the top ten. The CDR3 runs 11 residues. Germline V gives CDR1 SGHDT, CDR2 YYEEEE. The ends were cut back, 9 bases at V and 9 bases at J, with 13 bases in the middle. Sample: CD4+ T cells sorted from PBMCs, taken on the day of the yellow fever booster vaccination. This clonotype was sampled from a man in his thirties or forties who received the YFV17D yellow fever vaccine. J is TRBJ2-1 and V is TRBV5-6, with D maybe TRBD2 (6 bases). CDR3: CATEMGGEQFF. The DNA for the CDR3 is TGTGCCACCGAGATGGGGGGTGAGCAGTTCTTC.